Here is one T cell receptor beta chain with its context. What it recognizes is unknown. The data were taken from a study of cytomegalovirus exposure and HLA in healthy donors. Study details: The 120 validation repertoires matched the roughly 650 first-cohort repertoires in platform, a later analysis reported.

Findings and caveats of the study: Cytomegalovirus-associated TCR beta chains were listed, numbering around 150. Subsequent analysis revealed that first-cohort TCR clusters tended to co-occur in the 120 or so validation repertoires.

Method: immunoSEQ multiplex PCR; TCRdb's copy keeps in-frame clones and lacks some. The sample comprises tens of thousands of clones, about 93% of which are singletons, and 3.2% rests with the top ten. The CDR3 totals 15 residues. J lost 6 bases, V lost 3 bases, and 8 bases had no gene match. The V gene's germline CDR1 is GTSNPN and CDR2 SVGIG (reference sequence). The chain uses TRBV30 and TRBJ2-2, with 9 bases aligning to TRBD2. Source material: PBMCs. This clonotype was sampled from a woman younger than 30 in good health and CMV-seropositive. In DNA form, the CDR3 reads TGTGCCTGGAGACCTAGCGGGATCGGGGCCGGGGAGCTGTTTTTT. It codes for CAWRPSGIGAGELFF.